This entry concerns a single T cell receptor (beta chain). As yet, its antigen is unknown. This record belongs to a study of CD4 T cell repertoires in COVID-19. Study-level background: Other coronavirus spike proteins restimulated relabeled CFSE-low cells expanded with IL-2 for 10 days.

Germline CDR1 is KGHSH and CDR2 is LQKENI. Trimming cost V 3 bases and J 3 bases; bases outside gene matches: 5. The CDR3 covers 16 residues. Sequencing was done directly on freshly isolated, uncultured memory T cells. Study results and caveats: Sharing of several most expanded SARS-CoV-2-reactive clonotypes across memory subsets suggested intraclonal diversification.

Assay: immunoSEQ multiplex PCR; the TCRdb copy retains only in-frame clones and omits some. The sample carries tens of thousands of clones, roughly 87% recorded once. This chain uses TRBV18 with TRBJ2-6; 7 nucleotides agree with TRBD1. The TCR originated in a human donor who had COVID-19. The specimen was central memory CD4+ T cells from blood, collected before the COVID-19 pandemic. This chain's CDR3 is CASSPFDRDGANVLTF. CDR3 nucleotides: TGTGCCAGCTCACCGTTTGACAGGGATGGGGCCAACGTCCTGACTTTC.